This T cell receptor beta chain was retrieved from a study of cytomegalovirus exposure and HLA in healthy donors. CDR1 and CDR2 from the germline V gene are SNHLY and FYNNEI. The CDR3 runs 16 residues. This clone was seen only a few times. Its antigen remains unidentified. The junction differs from germline at one of its ends, possibly a read error. The PCR contained 60 Vbeta and 13 Jbeta primers. The method was immunoSEQ multiplex PCR; TCRdb's version includes in-frame clones alone and lacks a portion of them. The sample records roughly 100,000 clones, about 15% being singletons. Broader study findings: Later on, a genetic analysis was performed. It linked a missense variant in DCLRE1C with V- and J-gene trimming of TCR beta. Available immune exposure information was restricted to CMV serostatus only. Productive rates of about 90% or about 30% were seen for most TCR beta V segments in an earlier analysis. There were some 150 TCR beta chains listed as cytomegalovirus-associated.

V and J are TRBV2 and TRBJ2-2, with 7 bases that match TRBD2. The sequence came from a female donor in good health and CMV-seronegative. The sequenced sample was PBMCs. The CDR3 bases are TGTGCCAGCACTGAAGATGGCGGGAGCTCCTCCGGGGAGCTGTTTTTT. This translates into CASTEDGGSSSGELFF.